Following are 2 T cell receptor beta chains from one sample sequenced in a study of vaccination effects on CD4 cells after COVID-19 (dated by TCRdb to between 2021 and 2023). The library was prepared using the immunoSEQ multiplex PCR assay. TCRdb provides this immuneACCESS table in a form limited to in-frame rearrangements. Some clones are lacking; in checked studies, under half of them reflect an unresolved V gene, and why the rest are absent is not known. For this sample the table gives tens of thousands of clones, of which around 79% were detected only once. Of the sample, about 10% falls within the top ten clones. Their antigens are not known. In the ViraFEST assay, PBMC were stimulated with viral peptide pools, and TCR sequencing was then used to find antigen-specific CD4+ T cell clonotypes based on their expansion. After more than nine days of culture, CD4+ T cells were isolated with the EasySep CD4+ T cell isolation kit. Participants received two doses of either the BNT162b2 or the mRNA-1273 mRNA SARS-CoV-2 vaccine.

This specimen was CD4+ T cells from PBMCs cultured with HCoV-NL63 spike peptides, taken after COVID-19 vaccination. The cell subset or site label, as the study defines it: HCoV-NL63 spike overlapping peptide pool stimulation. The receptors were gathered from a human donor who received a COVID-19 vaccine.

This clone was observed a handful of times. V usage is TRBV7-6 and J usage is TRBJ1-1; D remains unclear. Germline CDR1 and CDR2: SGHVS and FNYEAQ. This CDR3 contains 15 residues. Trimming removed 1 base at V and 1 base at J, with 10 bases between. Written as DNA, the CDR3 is TGTGCCAGCAGCTTAGTCCCCAAGGGGAACACTGAAGCTTTCTTT. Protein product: CASSLVPKGNTEAFF.

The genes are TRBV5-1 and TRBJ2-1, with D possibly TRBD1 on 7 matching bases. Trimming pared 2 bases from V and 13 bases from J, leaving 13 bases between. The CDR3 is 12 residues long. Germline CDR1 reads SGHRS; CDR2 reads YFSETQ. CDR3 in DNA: TGCGCCAGCAGCTTAGGAGGGGGCGTTCAGTTCTTC. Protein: CASSLGGGVQFF.